This T cell receptor beta chain emerged from a study of OX40 agonist ivuxolimab in advanced cancers. As for the study more broadly: Ivuxolimab was a fully human IgG2 agonistic monoclonal antibody targeting the costimulatory receptor OX40 (CD134). Intravenous ivuxolimab was administered to patients every 2 weeks at six dose levels: 0.01, 0.1, 0.3, 1.5, 3 and 10 mg/kg. Of the approximately 50 patients in dose escalation, some 20 had hepatocellular carcinoma, approximately 15 had melanoma, 9 had renal cell carcinoma and 9 had head and neck cancer. The dose-escalation cohort was roughly 80% male with a mean age of roughly 62 years, ranging from roughly 20 to 80. Patients were allowed to have had prior anti-PD-1, anti-PD-L1 or anti-CTLA-4 therapy, and around 40% of the dose-escalation patients had previously received checkpoint inhibitors. Partial responses occurred in three dose-escalation patients, of whom one had hepatocellular carcinoma and two had cutaneous melanoma. Peripheral TCRbeta sequencing aimed to test whether ivuxolimab altered TCR sequence diversity and caused clonal T-cell expansion. The paper reports the monotherapy dose-escalation portion (N of about 50 patients) of the phase I ivuxolimab trial. Broad study findings and their caveats: Clonal expansion of both CD4+ and CD8+ blood T cells was observed from baseline to week 6 at doses 0.1 to 3.0 mg/kg. Antigen specificity was not determined for the clonally expanded peripheral T cells. Partial responders in the 0.1-3.0 mg/kg groups had among the lowest normalized peripheral clonal expansion, especially among CD8+ T cells. On average, CD8+ T cells showed more expanded clones than CD4+ T cells after ivuxolimab. Low levels of normalized T-cell clonal expansion were also shown by some nonresponding patients.

Concerning this clone itself: The antigen it binds to is not known. Base-call qualities are not available, and no considerably larger clone is one nucleotide away.

Patients with a history of autoimmune disease or receiving systemic immunosuppression were excluded from the trial. Peripheral blood for TCR sequencing was collected from all dose cohorts at baseline, on cycle 4 day 1, and on cycle 7 day 1. Samples came from an open-label, multicenter, first-in-human phase I dose-escalation trial of ivuxolimab. Adults with locally advanced or metastatic melanoma, renal cell carcinoma, hepatocellular carcinoma or head and neck squamous cell carcinoma were enrolled in the trial. CD4+ and CD8+ T cells were sorted separately from peripheral blood before TCR sequencing. For sequencing of the TCRbeta CDR3 region, genomic DNA was extracted from the sorted cells. TCRbeta CDR3 regions were sequenced using the immunoSEQ Assay. Here the immuneACCESS table is served through TCRdb, limited to in-frame sequences with V and J called. Missing clones are a known gap in these copies; in checked studies unresolved V genes cover under half, and the rest lacks a known reason. A total of 95,000 to 150,000 clones appear in this sample, around 95% of them only once. Less than 0.2% of the sample is in the top ten clones.

The input for sequencing was CD4+ or CD8+ T cells sorted from blood, taken in a trial of the OX40 agonist ivuxolimab. This TCR was sampled from an adult with an advanced solid tumor such as melanoma, head and neck, liver or kidney cancer.

The CDR3 protein: CASSDLRTGNEKLFF. At the DNA level, the sequence is TGTGCCAGTAGCGATCTGCGGACAGGGAATGAAAAACTGTTTTTT. The chain employs TRBV19 and TRBJ1-4, with 8 central nucleotides matching TRBD1. The germline V gene (reference sequence) supplies CDR1 LNHDA and CDR2 SQIVND. Trimming removed 6 bases from V and 5 bases from J; the gene matches leave 8 bases unexplained. Inclusive of the bounding cysteine and phenylalanine, the CDR3 is 15 residues long. CDR3 DNA only is kept here, 45 bases in frame from base 1. With all but the CDR3 taken from the reference TRBV19 and TRBJ1-4 genes, the full variable domain is: DGGITQSPKYLFRKEGQNVTLSCEQNLNHDAMYWYRQDPGQGLRLIYYSQIVNDFQKGDIAEGYSVSREKKESFPLTVTSAQKNPTAFYLCASSDLRTGNEKLFFGSGTQLSVL.